This T cell receptor beta chain derives from a study of T-cell reconstitution after alpha-beta-depleted transplantation in children. This clonotype was seen ten or more times. Its specificity is unknown. Construction of the TCRbeta library involved unique molecular identifiers. TCRdb recomputed calls from the PCR reads with MiXCR, one row per CDR3 protein. The table has 330,000 or so distinct CDR3 sequences, nearly 8% seen once. Overall study findings and caveats: From newly produced T cells came most of the T-cell counts and diversity one year after transplant. For some patients, TCRbeta diversity was high at day 60 because of recipient T cells and thymic progenitors that survived.

This sequence was found in a female patient aged 2-9 years who had a stem cell transplant for Fanconi anemia, so the T cells may come from the graft donor. The source material was peripheral blood, sampled 360 days after TCRalphabeta/CD19-depleted stem cell transplant.

CDR3 sequence reads: CASSLVLAGGWDEQFF. DNA for the CDR3: TGTGCCAGCAGCTTAGTACTAGCGGGGGGGTGGGATGAGCAGTTCTTC. The chain links TRBV7-2 to TRBJ2-1, with TRBD2 matching over 13 bases. CDR1 SGHTA and CDR2 FQGNSA come from the germline V gene. This CDR3 spans 16 amino acids. After removal of 1 base from V and 8 bases from J, the junction contained 5 bases not matched to a gene.